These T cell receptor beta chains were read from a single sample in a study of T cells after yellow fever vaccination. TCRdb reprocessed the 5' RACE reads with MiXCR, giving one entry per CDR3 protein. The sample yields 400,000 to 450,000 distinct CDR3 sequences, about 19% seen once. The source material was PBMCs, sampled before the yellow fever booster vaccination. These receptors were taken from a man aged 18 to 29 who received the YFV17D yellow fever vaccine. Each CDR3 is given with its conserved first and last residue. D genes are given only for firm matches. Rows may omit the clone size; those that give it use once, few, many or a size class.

CDR3aa: CASSYSATGTTGYTF; CDR3nt: TGTGCCAGCAGTTACTCGGCCACCGGAACTACTGGCTACACCTTC; v_gene: TRBV6-5; j_gene: TRBJ1-2; d_gene: .; abundance: .
CDR3aa: CASSLGTAVSYNEQFF; CDR3nt: TGCGCCAGCAGCCTGGGGACAGCAGTCTCCTACAATGAGCAGTTCTTC; v_gene: TRBV4-3; j_gene: TRBJ2-1; d_gene: TRBD1; abundance: .
CDR3aa: CASSRDRDIQPQHF; CDR3nt: TGTGCCAGCAGTCGCGACAGGGACATTCAGCCCCAGCATTTT; v_gene: TRBV12-3/TRBV12-4; j_gene: TRBJ1-5; d_gene: TRBD1; abundance: .
CDR3aa: CASSSFRAAANTEAFF; CDR3nt: TGTGCCAGCAGCTCATTTCGGGCGGCAGCGAACACTGAAGCTTTCTTT; v_gene: TRBV7-8; j_gene: TRBJ1-1; d_gene: .; abundance: .
CDR3aa: CASSLAPRYGYTF; CDR3nt: TGTGCCAGCAGCTTGGCCCCTCGCTATGGCTACACCTTC; v_gene: TRBV5-8; j_gene: TRBJ1-2; d_gene: .; abundance: .
CDR3aa: CASSFMTSANTGELFF; CDR3nt: TGCGCCAGCAGCTTTATGACTAGCGCCAACACCGGGGAGCTGTTTTTT; v_gene: TRBV5-1; j_gene: TRBJ2-2; d_gene: TRBD2; abundance: few
CDR3aa: CSVGWGNTIYF; CDR3nt: TGCAGCGTTGGGTGGGGAAACACCATATATTTT; v_gene: TRBV29-1; j_gene: TRBJ1-3; d_gene: .; abundance: many
CDR3aa: CASKVQMAVGEQYF; CDR3nt: TGCGCCAGCAAAGTCCAGATGGCCGTGGGCGAGCAGTACTTC; v_gene: TRBV4-1; j_gene: TRBJ2-7; d_gene: .; abundance: few
CDR3aa: CAISEDYGGQGGYTF; CDR3nt: TGTGCCATCAGTGAGGATTATGGAGGGCAGGGTGGCTACACCTTC; v_gene: TRBV10-3; j_gene: TRBJ1-2; d_gene: .; abundance: .
CDR3aa: CASSRLGALNTEAFF; CDR3nt: TGCGCCAGCAGCAGGCTAGGGGCCCTGAACACTGAAGCTTTCTTT; v_gene: TRBV4-3; j_gene: TRBJ1-1; d_gene: .; abundance: .
CDR3aa: CASRRRRGPYNEQFF; CDR3nt: TGTGCCAGCAGGAGGCGGCGGGGGCCCTACAATGAGCAGTTCTTC; v_gene: TRBV5-6; j_gene: TRBJ2-1; d_gene: .; abundance: many
CDR3aa: CASSVGRGSGGPREETQYF; CDR3nt: TGTGCCAGCAGCGTAGGACGGGGTAGCGGGGGTCCCAGAGAAGAGACCCAGTACTTC; v_gene: TRBV9; j_gene: TRBJ2-5; d_gene: TRBD2; abundance: .
CDR3aa: CASSYSWGNTIYF; CDR3nt: TGTGCCAGCAGTTACTCTTGGGGAAACACCATATATTTT; v_gene: TRBV6-5; j_gene: TRBJ1-3; d_gene: .; abundance: few
CDR3aa: CSASHPLTIFGEQFF; CDR3nt: TGCAGTGCTAGTCATCCTTTGACGATTTTTGGTGAGCAGTTCTTC; v_gene: TRBV20-1; j_gene: TRBJ2-1; d_gene: .; abundance: few
CDR3aa: CASSDRGETQYF; CDR3nt: TGTGCCAGCTCCGACAGGGGAGAGACCCAGTACTTC; v_gene: TRBV9; j_gene: TRBJ2-5; d_gene: TRBD1; abundance: many
CDR3aa: CASSLAWGGGATDTQYF; CDR3nt: TGCGCCAGCAGCTTGGCCTGGGGCGGGGGGGCCACAGATACGCAGTATTTT; v_gene: TRBV5-1; j_gene: TRBJ2-3; d_gene: TRBD2; abundance: few
CDR3aa: CASSLGAGDGYTF; CDR3nt: TGCGCCAGCAGCCTGGGGGCAGGGGATGGCTACACCTTC; v_gene: TRBV5-1; j_gene: TRBJ1-2; d_gene: .; abundance: few
CDR3aa: CASSPSGTGNTGELFF; CDR3nt: TGCGCCAGCAGCCCGTCAGGTACAGGGAACACCGGGGAGCTGTTTTTT; v_gene: TRBV4-1; j_gene: TRBJ2-2; d_gene: .; abundance: .
CDR3aa: CASSNDALQETQYF; CDR3nt: TGCGCCAGCAGCAACGACGCGCTCCAAGAGACCCAGTACTTC; v_gene: TRBV5-1; j_gene: TRBJ2-5; d_gene: .; abundance: .
CDR3aa: CAISVLAGSGEQFF; CDR3nt: TGTGCCATCAGTGTTTTGGCAGGGTCGGGTGAGCAGTTCTTC; v_gene: TRBV10-3; j_gene: TRBJ2-1; d_gene: .; abundance: many
CDR3aa: CASSYHRAPGQTVRNQPQHF; CDR3nt: TGTGCCAGCAGTTACCATAGAGCCCCGGGACAGACGGTTCGCAATCAGCCCCAGCATTTT; v_gene: TRBV6-2/TRBV6-3; j_gene: TRBJ1-5; d_gene: TRBD1; abundance: .
CDR3aa: CASSLEAGQVTEAFF; CDR3nt: TGCGCCAGCAGCTTGGAGGCCGGACAGGTCACTGAAGCTTTCTTT; v_gene: TRBV5-1; j_gene: TRBJ1-1; d_gene: TRBD1; abundance: .
CDR3aa: CASGLHGGATEAFF; CDR3nt: TGTGCCAGCGGGTTGCATGGCGGGGCCACTGAAGCTTTCTTT; v_gene: TRBV2; j_gene: TRBJ1-1; d_gene: .; abundance: few
CDR3aa: CATSRDWGSTDTQYF; CDR3nt: TGTGCCACCAGCAGAGATTGGGGGAGCACAGATACGCAGTATTTT; v_gene: TRBV15; j_gene: TRBJ2-3; d_gene: .; abundance: many
CDR3aa: CASSSWGSSNQPQHF; CDR3nt: TGTGCCAGCAGCTCATGGGGAAGTAGCAATCAGCCCCAGCATTTT; v_gene: TRBV7-2; j_gene: TRBJ1-5; d_gene: .; abundance: many
CDR3aa: CASSSGTGGSGVYGYTF; CDR3nt: TGCGCCAGCAGCTCCGGGACAGGGGGCTCGGGGGTCTATGGCTACACCTTC; v_gene: TRBV5-1; j_gene: TRBJ1-2; d_gene: TRBD1; abundance: .
CDR3aa: CASSLDRLSAGELFF; CDR3nt: TGCGCCAGCAGCCTTGACAGGCTGTCGGCCGGGGAGCTGTTTTTT; v_gene: TRBV4-3; j_gene: TRBJ2-2; d_gene: .; abundance: few
CDR3aa: CASSPHGAPASQPQHF; CDR3nt: TGTGCCAGCAGTCCCCATGGGGCCCCTGCGTCTCAGCCCCAGCATTTT; v_gene: TRBV12-3/TRBV12-4; j_gene: TRBJ1-5; d_gene: .; abundance: few
CDR3aa: CASSQTSGGAREQFF; CDR3nt: TGTGCCAGCAGCCAGACTAGCGGGGGGGCTCGGGAGCAGTTCTTC; v_gene: TRBV3-1; j_gene: TRBJ2-1; d_gene: TRBD2; abundance: few
CDR3aa: CSAREQRGGLGTQYF; CDR3nt: TGCAGTGCTAGAGAGCAGCGGGGGGGCCTTGGTACGCAGTATTTT; v_gene: TRBV20-1; j_gene: TRBJ2-3; d_gene: TRBD2; abundance: few
CDR3aa: CSAREGSGHSYEQYF; CDR3nt: TGCAGTGCTAGAGAGGGGTCGGGACACTCCTACGAGCAGTACTTC; v_gene: TRBV20-1; j_gene: TRBJ2-7; d_gene: .; abundance: few
CDR3aa: CASCTPGQGSYEQYF; CDR3nt: TGTGCCAGCTGCACGCCGGGACAGGGATCCTACGAGCAGTACTTC; v_gene: TRBV6-2/TRBV6-3; j_gene: TRBJ2-7; d_gene: TRBD1; abundance: .
CDR3aa: CASSPGQGGGGGELFF; CDR3nt: TGTGCCAGCAGTCCTGGACAGGGGGGTGGTGGCGGGGAGCTGTTTTTT; v_gene: TRBV12-3/TRBV12-4; j_gene: TRBJ2-2; d_gene: TRBD1; abundance: few
CDR3aa: CASSVAGMNTEAFF; CDR3nt: TGTGCCAGCAGCGTAGCGGGGATGAACACTGAAGCTTTCTTT; v_gene: TRBV9; j_gene: TRBJ1-1; d_gene: .; abundance: few
CDR3aa: CASSLAGAGGQETQYF; CDR3nt: TGCGCCAGCAGCTTGGCGGGGGCGGGTGGCCAAGAGACCCAGTACTTC; v_gene: TRBV5-1; j_gene: TRBJ2-5; d_gene: .; abundance: .
CDR3aa: CGGWSYEQYF; CDR3nt: TGTGGAGGGTGGTCCTACGAGCAGTACTTC; v_gene: TRBV28; j_gene: TRBJ2-7; d_gene: .; abundance: few
CDR3aa: CASSLGLTNEKLFF; CDR3nt: TGTGCCAGCAGTTTAGGGTTAACTAATGAAAAACTGTTTTTT; v_gene: TRBV12-3/TRBV12-4; j_gene: TRBJ1-4; d_gene: .; abundance: .
CDR3aa: CASSEWGQGSEAFF; CDR3nt: TGTGCCAGCAGTGAATGGGGACAGGGATCTGAAGCTTTCTTT; v_gene: TRBV6-1; j_gene: TRBJ1-1; d_gene: TRBD1; abundance: .
CDR3aa: CASTPGSQETQYF; CDR3nt: TGTGCCAGCACACCGGGGTCCCAAGAGACCCAGTACTTC; v_gene: TRBV12-3/TRBV12-4; j_gene: TRBJ2-5; d_gene: .; abundance: .
CDR3aa: CSAKGSSGDTGELFF; CDR3nt: TGCAGTGCTAAAGGCTCTAGCGGGGACACCGGGGAGCTGTTTTTT; v_gene: TRBV20-1; j_gene: TRBJ2-2; d_gene: TRBD2; abundance: many
CDR3aa: CASSPMGRNEQFF; CDR3nt: TGTGCCAGCAGCCCCATGGGGCGGAATGAGCAGTTCTTC; v_gene: TRBV12-3/TRBV12-4; j_gene: TRBJ2-1; d_gene: .; abundance: few
CDR3aa: CASSLARRGLVETQYF; CDR3nt: TGTGCCAGCAGCTTAGCGCGGCGGGGGCTGGTTGAGACCCAGTACTTC; v_gene: TRBV7-8; j_gene: TRBJ2-5; d_gene: .; abundance: few
CDR3aa: CSVVGGGEETQYF; CDR3nt: TGCAGCGTTGTAGGTGGGGGCGAAGAGACCCAGTACTTC; v_gene: TRBV29-1; j_gene: TRBJ2-5; d_gene: .; abundance: few
CDR3aa: CASSLDLGDSDTQYF; CDR3nt: TGTGCCAGCAGCTTAGATTTGGGGGATTCAGATACGCAGTATTTT; v_gene: TRBV11-2; j_gene: TRBJ2-3; d_gene: .; abundance: few
CDR3aa: CAISGLPADTQYF; CDR3nt: TGTGCCATCAGCGGACTGCCCGCAGATACGCAGTATTTT; v_gene: TRBV10-3; j_gene: TRBJ2-3; d_gene: .; abundance: few
CDR3aa: CASSPWGGEQFF; CDR3nt: TGCGCCAGCAGCCCCTGGGGAGGGGAGCAGTTCTTC; v_gene: TRBV5-1; j_gene: TRBJ2-1; d_gene: TRBD2; abundance: .
CDR3aa: CASISGPLAGYTF; CDR3nt: TGTGCCAGTATTAGCGGGCCCCTCGCTGGCTACACCTTC; v_gene: TRBV6-5; j_gene: TRBJ1-2; d_gene: .; abundance: many